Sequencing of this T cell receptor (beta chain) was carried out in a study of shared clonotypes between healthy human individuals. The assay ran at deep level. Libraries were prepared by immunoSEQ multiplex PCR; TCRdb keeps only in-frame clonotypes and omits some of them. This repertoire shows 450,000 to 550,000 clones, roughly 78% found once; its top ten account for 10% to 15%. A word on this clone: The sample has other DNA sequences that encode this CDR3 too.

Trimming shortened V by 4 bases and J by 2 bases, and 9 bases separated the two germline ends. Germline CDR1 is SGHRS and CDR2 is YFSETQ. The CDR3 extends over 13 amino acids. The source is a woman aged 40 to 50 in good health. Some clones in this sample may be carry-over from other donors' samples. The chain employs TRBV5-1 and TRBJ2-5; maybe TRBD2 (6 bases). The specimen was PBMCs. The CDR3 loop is CASSPGLQETQYF. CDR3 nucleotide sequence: TGCGCCAGCAGCCCGGGACTGCAAGAGACCCAGTACTTC.